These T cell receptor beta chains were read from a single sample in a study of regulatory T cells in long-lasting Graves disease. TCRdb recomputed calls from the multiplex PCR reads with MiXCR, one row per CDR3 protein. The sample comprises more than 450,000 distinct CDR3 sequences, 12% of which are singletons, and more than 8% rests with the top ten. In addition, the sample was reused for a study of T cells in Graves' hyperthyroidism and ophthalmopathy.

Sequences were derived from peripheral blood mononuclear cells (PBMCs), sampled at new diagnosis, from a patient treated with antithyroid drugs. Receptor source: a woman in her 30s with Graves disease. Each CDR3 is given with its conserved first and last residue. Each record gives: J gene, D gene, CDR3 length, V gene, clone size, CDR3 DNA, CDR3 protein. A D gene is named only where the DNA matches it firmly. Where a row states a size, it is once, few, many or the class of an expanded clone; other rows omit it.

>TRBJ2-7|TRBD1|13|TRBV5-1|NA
TGCGCCAGCAGCCCGACAGGGGAGAGGGAGCAGTACTTC
CASSPTGEREQYF
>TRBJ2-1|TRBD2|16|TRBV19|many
TGTGCCAGTAGTACCCTACTAGCGGGACCTCAAAATGAGCAGTTCTTC
CASSTLLAGPQNEQFF
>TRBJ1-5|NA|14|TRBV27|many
TGTGCCAGCGCCTGGGGCAGGGGAGGACAGCCCCAGCATTTT
CASAWGRGGQPQHF
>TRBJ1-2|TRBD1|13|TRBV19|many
TGTGCCAGTAACAGGGGGGCCTTTTATGGCTACACCTTC
CASNRGAFYGYTF
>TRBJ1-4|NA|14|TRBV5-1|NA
TGCGCCAGCAGGGAGGGGCGCCTGGAGGAAAAACTGTTTTTT
CASREGRLEEKLFF
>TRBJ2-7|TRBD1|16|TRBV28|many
TGTGCCAGCAGTCCAATACCATTGGGACAGGGCTACGAGCAGTACTTC
CASSPIPLGQGYEQYF
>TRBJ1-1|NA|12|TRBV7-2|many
TGTGCCAGCAGCCTATTGCGGGGGCGGCCTTTCTTT
CASSLLRGRPFF
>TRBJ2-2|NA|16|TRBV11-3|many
TGTGCCAGCAGGGCCTTCGGAACGCCTCGCACCGGGGAGCTGTTTTTT
CASRAFGTPRTGELFF
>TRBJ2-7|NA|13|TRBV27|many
TGTGCCAGCAGTCTCCGGCCTTCCTACGAGCAGTACTTC
CASSLRPSYEQYF
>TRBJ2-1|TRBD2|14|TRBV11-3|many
TGTGCCAGCAGCTTAGGCGGGACTAGAGATGAGCAGTTCTTC
CASSLGGTRDEQFF
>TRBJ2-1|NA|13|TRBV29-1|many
TGCAGCGCCGTCCCGGCGAGCCGCAATGAGCAGTTCTTC
CSAVPASRNEQFF
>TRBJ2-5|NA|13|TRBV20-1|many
TGCAGTGCTAGAGATTGGACGGCGGGGACCCAGTACTTC
CSARDWTAGTQYF
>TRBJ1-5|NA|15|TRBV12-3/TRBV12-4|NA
TGTGCCAGCAGTTTGTGGGGGGCTGGTAATCAGCCCCAGCATTTT
CASSLWGAGNQPQHF
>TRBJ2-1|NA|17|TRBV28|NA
TGTGCCAGCAGTTTGGGTCGGGGGACGGGGGCCTACAATGAGCAGTTCTTC
CASSLGRGTGAYNEQFF